The T cell receptor beta chain described here comes from a study of shared clonotypes between healthy human individuals. Trimming took 2 bases from V and 1 from J; bases not matched to a gene: 4. The V gene's germline CDR1 is SGHTA and CDR2 FQGNSA. CDR3 length: 16 residues. This clone was observed a single time. Sequenced by immunoSEQ multiplex PCR; TCRdb stores in-frame clones only, minus some. The data hold 2 million to 3 million clones, with approximately 94% observed a single time. The chain is built from TRBV7-2 and TRBJ2-3; 9 bases map to TRBD2. The sequencing sample was made of naive CD4+ T cells from PBMCs. As to subset: CD45RA+ positively selected. The receptor comes from a man between 18 and 35 years old in good health. Some clones in this sample may be carry-over from other donors' samples. CDR3 sequence (DNA): TGTGCCAGCAGCTTAATAGCGGGAGTGGGCACAGATACGCAGTATTTT. This encodes CASSLIAGVGTDTQYF.